This T cell receptor (beta chain) was documented in a study of T cells in Graves' hyperthyroidism and ophthalmopathy. Notes on the study in general: For ophthalmopathy, model prediction preceded onset by a median about 6 months. Among clonotypes expanded in thyroid above 0.001, most were also found in blood. Ophthalmopathy and stable hyperthyroidism were separated by a 13 V-J model.

This clonotype was observed many times. Its antigen remains unidentified. Template material for amplifying TCR beta CDR3 regions consisted of RNA transcripts. A first-round RT-PCR of the TCR CDR3 used the HTBI primer set. A single record per CDR3 protein comes from TCRdb applying MiXCR to the multiplex PCR reads. The sample holds about 290,000 distinct CDR3 sequences, around 13% seen once. The hyperthyroidism patients had all been newly diagnosed, and their disease duration was under 2 months. Their ages ranged from 18 to 65 years. Germline-derived CDR1 and CDR2 are KGHSH and LQKENI. CDR3 size: 14 residues. Trimming shortened V by 6 bases and J by 8 bases, and 17 bases separated the two germline ends.

The receptor's source is a woman aged 40 to 50 with Graves' hyperthyroidism. The sample comprised blood. The rearrangement links TRBV18 to TRBJ2-1; D is possibly TRBD1 or TRBD2 (6 bases each). The CDR3 spells CASSPGLKGDEQFF. CDR3 in DNA: TGTGCCAGCTCCCCGGGACTCAAGGGGGATGAGCAGTTCTTC.